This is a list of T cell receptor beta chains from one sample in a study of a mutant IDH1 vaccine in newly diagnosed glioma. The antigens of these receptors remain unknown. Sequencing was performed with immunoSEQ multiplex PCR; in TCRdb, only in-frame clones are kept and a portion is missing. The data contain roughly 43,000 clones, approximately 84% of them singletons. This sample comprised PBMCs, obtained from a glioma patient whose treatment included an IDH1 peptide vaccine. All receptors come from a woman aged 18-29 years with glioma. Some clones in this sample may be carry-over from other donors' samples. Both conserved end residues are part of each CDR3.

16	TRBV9	CASSVDPEGTSKGYTF
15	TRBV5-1	CASSLDSSNTGELFF
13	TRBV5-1	CASTQGITGELFF
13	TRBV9	CASSVDRGTEAFF
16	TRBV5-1	CASSLDAGLNTGELFF
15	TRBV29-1	CSVLGTETGPDTQYF
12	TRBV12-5	CASGLGGETQYF
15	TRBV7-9	CASSPRLGLQETQYF
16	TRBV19	CASSAGRRANQETQYF
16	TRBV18	CASSTKGGSYNSPLHF
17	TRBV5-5	CASSPAWATSANYGYTF
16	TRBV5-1	CASSLDRVGVRETQYF
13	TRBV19	CASTRGRGETQYF
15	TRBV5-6	CASSLRRTGRETQYF
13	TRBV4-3	CASSQGKGTEAFF
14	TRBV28	CASLLGGRGNTIYF
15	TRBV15	CATSGGQDLNTEAFF
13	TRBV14	CASSLLLGGEQFF
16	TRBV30	CAWSVSLAGVRDIQYF
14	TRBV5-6	CASSPRDPSYEQYF